This is a list of T cell receptor beta chains from one sample in a study of cytomegalovirus exposure and HLA in healthy donors. Libraries were prepared by immunoSEQ multiplex PCR; TCRdb keeps only in-frame clonotypes and omits some of them. The repertoire has about 100,000 clones, approximately 75% of them found once; the top ten carry 1.5% to 2%. Sequencing was carried out using PBMCs. The receptors were sampled from a woman in her thirties or forties in good health and CMV-seronegative. CDR3s include the opening cysteine and the closing phenylalanine or tryptophan. A D gene is named only where the DNA matches it firmly. Only some rows state a clone size, as once, few, many or a class for expanded clones.

once	NA	TRBV10-1	TRBJ2-2	CASSVSTGELFF	TGCGCCAGCAGTGTCAGCACCGGGGAGCTGTTTTTT
NA	NA	TRBV6-6	TRBJ2-5	CASGGRGALQETQYF	TGTGCCAGCGGAGGCAGGGGGGCCCTTCAAGAGACCCAGTACTTC
NA	TRBD2	TRBV2	TRBJ2-3	CASSVGAGGLNTQYF	TGTGCCAGCAGTGTTGGGGCGGGGGGGTTAAATACGCAGTATTTT
few	NA	TRBV7-9	TRBJ1-2	CASSFGQPSYGYTF	TGTGCCAGCAGCTTTGGACAGCCCTCCTATGGCTACACCTTC
NA	TRBD1	TRBV5-1	TRBJ2-3	CASSSGQGTDTQYF	TGCGCCAGCAGCTCCGGACAGGGCACAGATACGCAGTATTTT
NA	NA	TRBV7-6	TRBJ2-1	CASSLDPGWNNEQFF	TGTGCCAGCAGCTTAGACCCGGGATGGAACAATGAGCAGTTCTTC
NA	NA	TRBV7-2	TRBJ1-6	CASSLLIQTGIGNSPLHF	TGTGCCAGCAGCTTGTTAATACAGACCGGGATCGGGAATTCACCCCTCCACTTT
NA	NA	TRBV27	TRBJ2-2	CATSGPGAYTGELFF	TGTGCCACCAGTGGCCCAGGGGCGTATACCGGGGAGCTGTTTTTT
NA	NA	TRBV9	TRBJ2-5	CASSVGEYSNQETQYF	TGTGCCAGCAGCGTGGGCGAGTACAGCAACCAAGAGACCCAGTACTTC
few	NA	TRBV4-3	TRBJ1-4	CASSTTWGSNEKLFF	TGCGCCAGCAGCACCACATGGGGCTCTAATGAAAAACTGTTTTTT
NA	NA	TRBV5-1	TRBJ2-5	CASSGTSTETQYF	TGCGCCAGCAGCGGAACTAGCACGGAGACCCAGTACTTC
NA	TRBD2	TRBV4-2	TRBJ2-5	CASSQDLRTGLGGETQYF	TGTGCCAGCAGCCAAGATCTAAGGACTGGGCTGGGGGGGGAGACCCAGTACTTC
NA	TRBD1	TRBV6-5	TRBJ1-2	CASSPDRDPSYGYTF	TGTGCCAGCAGCCCGGACAGGGACCCCTCCTATGGCTACACCTTC
NA	NA	TRBV19	TRBJ1-5	CASRGGVYNQPQHF	TGTGCCAGTAGAGGAGGGGTTTACAATCAGCCCCAGCATTTT
few	TRBD1	TRBV19	TRBJ2-6	CASSRAPTGGSGANVLTF	TGTGCCAGTAGCAGGGCCCCAACAGGGGGGTCTGGGGCCAACGTCCTGACTTTC
NA	TRBD2	TRBV18	TRBJ2-3	CASSPSGGSTDTQYF	TGTGCCAGCTCACCTAGCGGGGGAAGCACAGATACGCAGTATTTT
NA	NA	TRBV7-9	TRBJ2-1	CSSIGAWGTYNEQFF	TGTTCCAGCATAGGTGCCTGGGGCACCTACAATGAGCAGTTCTTC
NA	TRBD1	TRBV5-5	TRBJ1-1	CASSLGEGAGSTEAFF	TGTGCCAGCAGCTTGGGAGAGGGGGCGGGTAGTACTGAAGCTTTCTTT
NA	TRBD2	TRBV7-8	TRBJ2-3	CASSLPGLAGGPSSSDTQYF	TGTGCCAGCAGCTTACCCGGACTAGCGGGAGGCCCCTCATCCTCAGATACGCAGTATTTT
NA	NA	TRBV6-6	TRBJ1-2	CASSYEGNYGYTF	TGTGCCAGCAGTTACGAGGGTAACTATGGCTACACCTTC
NA	TRBD1	TRBV29-1	TRBJ2-1	CSATDRGSTRNEQFF	TGCAGCGCCACGGACAGGGGTTCTACTAGGAATGAGCAGTTCTTC
few	NA	TRBV9	TRBJ2-7	CASSLEGGFNEQYF	TGTGCCAGCAGCCTAGAGGGAGGATTCAACGAGCAGTACTTC
NA	NA	TRBV5-8	TRBJ1-5	CASSLGGWGDGNQPQHF	TGTGCCAGCAGCTTGGGTGGTTGGGGGGATGGCAATCAGCCCCAGCATTTT
NA	NA	TRBV7-3	TRBJ2-5	CASSPGHQETQYF	TGTGCCAGCAGCCCAGGGCACCAAGAGACCCAGTACTTC
once	NA	TRBV6-6	TRBJ1-1	CASRPRGRGRAFF	TGTGCCAGCAGACCCCGGGGGAGGGGCCGAGCTTTCTTT
NA	TRBD2	TRBV2	TRBJ2-1	CASSDRTSGTYNEQFF	TGTGCCAGCAGCGACCGGACTAGCGGGACTTACAATGAGCAGTTCTTC
NA	TRBD2	TRBV28	TRBJ2-7	CASSWGTSGEQYF	TGTGCCAGCAGTTGGGGGACTAGCGGCGAGCAGTACTTC
NA	TRBD1	TRBV19	TRBJ2-7	CASSGLGQGAYEQYF	TGTGCCAGTAGTGGACTGGGACAGGGGGCTTACGAGCAGTACTTC
NA	NA	TRBV14	TRBJ2-1	CATTPMSSYNEQFF	TGTGCCACCACACCGATGTCCTCCTACAATGAGCAGTTCTTC
NA	NA	TRBV19	TRBJ1-4	CASSIPRDKRTNEKLFF	TGTGCCAGTAGTATTCCCCGGGACAAACGAACTAATGAAAAACTGTTTTTT
NA	NA	TRBV28	TRBJ1-5	CASHTPGGGNQPQHF	TGTGCCAGCCATACCCCGGGGGGTGGCAATCAGCCCCAGCATTTT
NA	NA	TRBV10-1	TRBJ2-1	CASSDPGLPGNEQFF	TGCGCCAGCAGTGACCCGGGCCTACCAGGGAATGAGCAGTTCTTC
few	NA	TRBV11-1	TRBJ2-5	CASSLASRRSETQYF	TGTGCCAGCAGCTTAGCTTCGCGGCGGTCAGAGACCCAGTACTTC
NA	TRBD2	TRBV27	TRBJ2-1	CASSLYSWASGGPGFF	TGTGCCAGCAGTTTATATAGTTGGGCTAGCGGGGGCCCGGGGTTCTTC
NA	TRBD1	TRBV6-1	TRBJ2-4	CASSEAGTGGKNIQYF	TGTGCCAGCAGTGAAGCGGGGACAGGGGGGAAAAACATTCAGTACTTC
few	NA	TRBV7-9	TRBJ1-1	CSSSLGGRGEAFF	TGTTCCAGCAGCTTAGGAGGTCGTGGTGAAGCTTTCTTT
NA	TRBD2	TRBV6-6	TRBJ2-1	CASRAGLAGHNEQFF	TGTGCCAGCAGGGCGGGACTAGCGGGCCACAATGAGCAGTTCTTC
NA	NA	TRBV5-6	TRBJ2-2	CASSLVGRRVTNTGELFF	TGTGCCAGCAGCTTGGTGGGCCGGCGGGTCACGAACACCGGGGAGCTGTTTTTT
few	NA	TRBV5-4	TRBJ1-2	CASRLGGTYGYTF	TGTGCCAGCAGGCTTGGAGGAACCTATGGCTACACCTTC
NA	TRBD1	TRBV7-8	TRBJ1-1	CASSFGTANMNTEAFF	TGTGCCAGCAGCTTTGGGACAGCGAACATGAACACTGAAGCTTTCTTT
NA	NA	TRBV11-3	TRBJ2-3	CASSLGGVDTDTQYF	TGTGCCAGCAGCTTAGGGGGGGTAGATACAGATACGCAGTATTTT
NA	NA	TRBV2	TRBJ2-3	CASSVEGTVPDTQYF	TGTGCCAGCAGTGTGGAGGGGACAGTCCCAGATACGCAGTATTTT
NA	TRBD1	TRBV6-6	TRBJ2-1	CASTHRGEAYNEQFF	TGTGCCAGCACCCACAGGGGGGAGGCCTACAATGAGCAGTTCTTC
NA	NA	TRBV19	TRBJ1-2	CASSMNIPNGYTF	TGTGCCAGTAGTATGAACATACCCAATGGCTACACCTTC
NA	NA	TRBV5-5	TRBJ2-7	CASHSGASPSYEQYF	TGTGCCTCACACTCAGGGGCGTCCCCCTCCTACGAGCAGTACTTC
NA	NA	TRBV19	TRBJ2-5	CASSIRLAERTQYF	TGTGCCAGTAGTATCCGCCTGGCCGAAAGGACCCAGTACTTC
NA	NA	TRBV7-3	TRBJ2-6	CASSQGVSGANVLTF	TGTGCCAGCAGCCAAGGGGTCTCTGGGGCCAACGTCCTGACTTTC
NA	NA	TRBV4-1	TRBJ1-4	CASSQVGDSNEKLFF	TGCGCCAGCAGCCAAGTCGGGGATAGTAATGAAAAACTGTTTTTT
NA	NA	TRBV2	TRBJ2-7	CASRRGTLSYEQYF	TGTGCCAGCAGAAGGGGGACACTATCCTACGAGCAGTACTTC